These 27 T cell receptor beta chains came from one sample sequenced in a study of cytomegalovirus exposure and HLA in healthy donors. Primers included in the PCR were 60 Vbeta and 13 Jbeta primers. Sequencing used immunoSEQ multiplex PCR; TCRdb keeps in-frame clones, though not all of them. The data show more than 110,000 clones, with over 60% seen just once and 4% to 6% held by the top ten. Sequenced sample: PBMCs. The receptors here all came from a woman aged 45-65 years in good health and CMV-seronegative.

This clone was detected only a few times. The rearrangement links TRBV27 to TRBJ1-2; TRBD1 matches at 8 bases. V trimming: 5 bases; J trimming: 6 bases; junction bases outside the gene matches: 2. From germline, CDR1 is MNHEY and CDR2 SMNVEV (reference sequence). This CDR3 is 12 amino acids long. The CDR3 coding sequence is TGTGCCAGCAGTACCAGGGGGCATGGCTACACCTTC. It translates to CASSTRGHGYTF.

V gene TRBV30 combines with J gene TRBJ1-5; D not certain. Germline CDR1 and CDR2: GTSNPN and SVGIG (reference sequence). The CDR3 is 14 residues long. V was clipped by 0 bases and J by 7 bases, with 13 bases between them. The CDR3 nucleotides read TGTGCCTGGAGTGTACTGGTGAGCGACCAGCCCCAGCATTTT. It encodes CAWSVLVSDQPQHF.

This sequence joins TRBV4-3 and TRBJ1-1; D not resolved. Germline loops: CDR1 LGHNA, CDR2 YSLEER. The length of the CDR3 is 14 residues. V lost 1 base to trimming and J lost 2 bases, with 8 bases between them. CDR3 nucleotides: TGCGCCAGCAGCCAAGTCCAATTCAACACTGAAGCTTTCTTT. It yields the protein CASSQVQFNTEAFF.

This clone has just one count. This chain's CDR3 is CASRSNRVNQPQHF. Written as DNA, the CDR3 is TGTGCCAGCAGATCAAACAGGGTCAATCAGCCCCAGCATTTT. V usage is TRBV6-5 and J usage is TRBJ1-5; D is perhaps TRBD1 (6 bases). The germline CDR1 and CDR2 sequences are MNHEY and SVGAGI. V was clipped by 6 bases and J by 3 bases, with 12 bases between them. This CDR3 contains 14 residues.

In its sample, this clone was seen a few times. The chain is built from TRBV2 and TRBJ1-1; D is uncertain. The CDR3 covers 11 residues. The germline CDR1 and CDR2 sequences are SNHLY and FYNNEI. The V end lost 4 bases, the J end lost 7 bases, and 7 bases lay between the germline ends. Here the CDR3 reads CASSVLFEAFF. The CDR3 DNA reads TGTGCCAGCAGTGTCTTGTTTGAAGCTTTCTTT.

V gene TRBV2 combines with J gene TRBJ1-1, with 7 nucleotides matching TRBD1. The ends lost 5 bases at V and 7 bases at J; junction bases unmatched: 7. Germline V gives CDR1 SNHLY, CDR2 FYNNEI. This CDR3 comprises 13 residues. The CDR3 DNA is TGTGCCAGCAGTTTACAGGGGCGTTTTGAAGCTTTCTTT. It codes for CASSLQGRFEAFF. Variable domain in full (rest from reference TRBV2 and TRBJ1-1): EPEVTQTPSHQVTQMGQEVILRCVPISNHLYFYWYRQILGQKVEFLVSFYNNEISEKSEIFDDQFSVERPDGSNFTLKIRSTKLEDSAMYFCASSLQGRFEAFFGQGTRLTVV.

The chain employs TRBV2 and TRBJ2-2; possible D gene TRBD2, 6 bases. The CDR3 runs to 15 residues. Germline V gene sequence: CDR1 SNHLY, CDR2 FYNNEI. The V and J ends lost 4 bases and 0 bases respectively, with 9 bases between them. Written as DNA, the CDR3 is TGTGCCAGCAGTGGCGGGACTGCGAACACCGGGGAGCTGTTTTTT. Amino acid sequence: CASSGGTANTGELFF.

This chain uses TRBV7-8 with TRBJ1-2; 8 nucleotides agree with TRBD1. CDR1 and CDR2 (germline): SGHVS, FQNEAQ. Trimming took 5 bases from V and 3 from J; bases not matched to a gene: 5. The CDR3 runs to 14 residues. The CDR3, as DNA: TGTGCCAGCAGCCGAGACAGGGGCGACTATGGCTACACCTTC. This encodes CASSRDRGDYGYTF.

In DNA, the CDR3 is TGTGCCAGTAGTTCAAGGGGCACTGAAGCTTTCTTT. Residues: CASSSRGTEAFF. V usage is TRBV19 and J usage is TRBJ1-1; possibly TRBD1 for D (5 bases). From germline, CDR1 is LNHDA and CDR2 SQIVND (reference sequence). Trimming pared 5 bases from V and 4 bases from J, leaving 8 bases between. The CDR3 has 12 residues.

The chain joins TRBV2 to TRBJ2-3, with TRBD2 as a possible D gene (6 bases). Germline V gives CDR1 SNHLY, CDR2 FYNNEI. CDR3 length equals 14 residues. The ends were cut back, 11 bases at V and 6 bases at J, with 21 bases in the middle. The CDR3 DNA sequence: TGTGCCTCGACTTGGCTTGCGGGGACGGATACGCAGTATTTT. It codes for CASTWLAGTDTQYF.

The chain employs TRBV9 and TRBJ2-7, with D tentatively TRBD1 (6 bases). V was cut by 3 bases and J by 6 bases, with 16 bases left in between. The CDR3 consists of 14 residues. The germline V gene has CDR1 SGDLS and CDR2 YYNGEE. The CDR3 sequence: CASSATGTSVEQYF. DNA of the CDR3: TGTGCCAGCAGCGCCACCGGGACATCCGTCGAGCAGTACTTC.

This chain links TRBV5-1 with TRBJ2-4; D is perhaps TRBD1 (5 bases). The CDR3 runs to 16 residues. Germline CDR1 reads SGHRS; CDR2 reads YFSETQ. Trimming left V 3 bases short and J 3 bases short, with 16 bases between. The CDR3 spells CASSSNDRFGKNIQYF. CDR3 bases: TGCGCCAGCAGCTCCAACGACAGATTTGGCAAAAACATTCAGTACTTC.

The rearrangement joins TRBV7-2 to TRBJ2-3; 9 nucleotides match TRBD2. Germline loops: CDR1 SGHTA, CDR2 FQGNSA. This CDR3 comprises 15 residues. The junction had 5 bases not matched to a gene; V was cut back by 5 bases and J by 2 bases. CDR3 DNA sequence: TGTGCCAGCAGCGGGACTAGCCTTATCACAGATACGCAGTATTTT. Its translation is CASSGTSLITDTQYF.

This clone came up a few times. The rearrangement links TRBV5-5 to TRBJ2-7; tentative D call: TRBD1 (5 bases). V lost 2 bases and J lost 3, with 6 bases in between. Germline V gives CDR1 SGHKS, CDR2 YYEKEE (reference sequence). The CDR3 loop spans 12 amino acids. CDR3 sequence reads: CASSFQGYEQYF. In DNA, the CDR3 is TGTGCCAGCAGCTTCCAGGGCTACGAGCAGTACTTC.

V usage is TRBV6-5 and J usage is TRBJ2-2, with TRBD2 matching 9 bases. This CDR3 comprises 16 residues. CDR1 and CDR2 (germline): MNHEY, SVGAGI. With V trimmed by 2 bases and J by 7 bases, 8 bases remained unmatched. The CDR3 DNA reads TGTGCCAGCAGTTACGCCTACAGCGGGGGGCTCGGGGAGCTGTTTTTT. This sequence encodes CASSYAYSGGLGELFF.

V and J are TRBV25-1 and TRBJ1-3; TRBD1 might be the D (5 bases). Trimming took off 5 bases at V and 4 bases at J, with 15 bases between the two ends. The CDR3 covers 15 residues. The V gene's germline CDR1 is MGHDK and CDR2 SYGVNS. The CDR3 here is CASSPGSSGGNTIYF. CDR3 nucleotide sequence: TGTGCCAGCAGTCCAGGGTCCTCCGGAGGAAACACCATATATTTT.

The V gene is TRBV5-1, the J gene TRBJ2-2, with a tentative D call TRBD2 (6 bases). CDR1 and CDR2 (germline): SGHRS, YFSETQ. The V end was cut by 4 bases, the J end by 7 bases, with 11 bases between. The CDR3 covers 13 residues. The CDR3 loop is CASSIPAGGELFF. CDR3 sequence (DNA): TGCGCCAGCAGCATCCCAGCGGGCGGGGAGCTGTTTTTT.

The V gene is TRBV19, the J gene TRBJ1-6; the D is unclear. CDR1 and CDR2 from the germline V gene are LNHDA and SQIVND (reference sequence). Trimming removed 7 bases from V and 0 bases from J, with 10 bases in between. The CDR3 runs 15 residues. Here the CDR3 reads CASKKPSSYNSPLHF. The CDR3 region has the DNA TGTGCCAGTAAGAAACCTAGCTCCTATAATTCACCCCTCCACTTT.

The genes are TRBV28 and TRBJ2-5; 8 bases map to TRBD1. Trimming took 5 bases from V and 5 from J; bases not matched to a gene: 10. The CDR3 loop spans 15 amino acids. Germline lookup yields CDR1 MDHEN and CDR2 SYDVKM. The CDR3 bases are TGTGCCAGCAGTCTCGGGACAGGTGATAGTGAGACCCAGTACTTC. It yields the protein CASSLGTGDSETQYF.

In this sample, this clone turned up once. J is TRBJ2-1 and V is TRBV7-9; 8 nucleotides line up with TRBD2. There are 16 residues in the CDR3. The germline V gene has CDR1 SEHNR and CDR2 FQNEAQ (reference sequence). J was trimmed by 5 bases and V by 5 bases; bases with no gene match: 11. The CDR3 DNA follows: TGTGCCAGCAGCCACGGGAGGGCTAGCAGTCACAATGAGCAGTTCTTC. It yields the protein CASSHGRASSHNEQFF. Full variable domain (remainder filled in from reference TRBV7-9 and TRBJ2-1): DTGVSQNPRHKITKRGQNVTFRCDPISEHNRLYWYRQTLGQGPEFLTYFQNEAQLEKSRLLSDRFSAERPKGSFSTLEIQRTEQGDSAMYLCASSHGRASSHNEQFFGPGTRLTVL.

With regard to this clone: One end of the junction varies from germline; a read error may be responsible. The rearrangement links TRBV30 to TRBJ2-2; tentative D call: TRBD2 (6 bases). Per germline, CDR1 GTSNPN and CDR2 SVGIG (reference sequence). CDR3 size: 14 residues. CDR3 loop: CAWSARSDPGGLFF. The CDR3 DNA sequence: TGTGCCTGGAGCGCCCGTAGCGACCCCGGGGGGCTGTTTTTT.

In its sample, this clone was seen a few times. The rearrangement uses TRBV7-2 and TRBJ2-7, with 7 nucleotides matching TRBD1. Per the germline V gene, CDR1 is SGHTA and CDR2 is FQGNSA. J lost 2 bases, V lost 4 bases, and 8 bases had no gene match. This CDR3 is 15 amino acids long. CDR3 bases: TGTGCCAGCAGCTCGGTGCTGGGACAGCCCTACGAGCAGTACTTC. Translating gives CASSSVLGQPYEQYF.

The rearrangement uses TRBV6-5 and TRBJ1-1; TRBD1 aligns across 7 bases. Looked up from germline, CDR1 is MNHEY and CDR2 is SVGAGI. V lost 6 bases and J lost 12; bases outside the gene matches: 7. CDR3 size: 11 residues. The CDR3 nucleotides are TGTGCCAGCAGCAGGGGGGCTGGGACTTTCTTT. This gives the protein CASSRGAGTFF.

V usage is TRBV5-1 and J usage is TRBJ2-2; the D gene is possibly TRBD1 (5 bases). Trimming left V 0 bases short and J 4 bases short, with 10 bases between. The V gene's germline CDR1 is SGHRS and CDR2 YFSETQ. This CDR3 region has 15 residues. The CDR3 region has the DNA TGCGCCAGCAGCTTGGGTGGGGCCTTCACCGGGGAGCTGTTTTTT. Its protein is CASSLGGAFTGELFF.

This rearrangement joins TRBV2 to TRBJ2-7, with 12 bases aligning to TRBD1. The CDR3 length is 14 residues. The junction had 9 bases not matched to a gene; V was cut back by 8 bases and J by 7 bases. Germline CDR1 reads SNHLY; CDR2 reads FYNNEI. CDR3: CASGPGQGAGEQYF. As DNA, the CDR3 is TGTGCCAGCGGTCCGGGACAGGGGGCGGGGGAGCAGTACTTC.

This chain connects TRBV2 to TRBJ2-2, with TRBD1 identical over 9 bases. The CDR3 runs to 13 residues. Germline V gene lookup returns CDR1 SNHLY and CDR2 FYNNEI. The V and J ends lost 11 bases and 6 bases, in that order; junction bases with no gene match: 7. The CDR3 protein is CAGKTGGAGELFF. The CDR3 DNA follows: TGTGCCGGAAAGACAGGGGGGGCCGGGGAGCTGTTTTTT.

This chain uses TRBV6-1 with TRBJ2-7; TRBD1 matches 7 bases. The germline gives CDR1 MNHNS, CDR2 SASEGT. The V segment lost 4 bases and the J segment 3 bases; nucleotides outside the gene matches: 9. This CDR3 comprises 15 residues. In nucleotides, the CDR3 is TGTGCCAGCAGTGTATACAGGGGTCTCAACTACGAGCAGTACTTC. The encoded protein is CASSVYRGLNYEQYF.